The TCR beta chain described here comes from a study of T cell responses to AZD1222 COVID-19 vaccine (dated by TCRdb to 2020 to 2022). The study in broad terms: TCR sequencing covered fewer than 250 trial participants: 200 to 210 given two doses of AZD1222 and about 26 given two doses of MenACWY control vaccine. Trial participants were enrolled into age subgroups of 18-55, 56-69 and 70-plus years, which contained about 150, 27 and 61 TCR-sequenced participants, respectively. Summary of the overall study and its limitations: In the small 56-69-year group, the increase in depth fell short of significance, most likely because of low power. Reportedly, close to half of the unique spike-specific TCRs recognized epitopes lying outside the regions that are mutated in the B.1.351 and B.1.1.7 variants. Vaccine-associated CD4 TCRs spanned the whole spike protein, with dominant responses in regions 160-218 and 743-854. Participants were mostly white British, with more females than males. The authors suggested clonal diversity may have been underestimated. Because no samples from the day 14 peak response were available, repertoires could be characterized only after the peak T cell response. Conclusions about previously exposed vaccinees are limited, since just six AZD1222 recipients were seropositive for SARS-CoV-2 at baseline. Spike-specific TCR breadth and depth rose significantly after two AZD1222 doses compared with day 0 and with MenACWY recipients.

A remark on this clone: It lacks a known antigen. Base-call qualities are not available, and no considerably larger clone is one nucleotide away.

Taken with the paper, the label for time point translates to: baseline before first vaccination. Per the publication, the treatment or condition label means: meningococcal conjugate vaccine given as trial control. Vaccinee samples were obtained from the UK trials COV001 and COV002, which included a single-blind randomized controlled phase 2/3 trial of AZD1222 (ChAdOx1 nCoV-19) in healthy adults. For TCRbeta chain sequencing, PBMC samples from trial participants were taken at day 0 and at day 28 after the second dose. CDR1 and CDR2 were assigned from the germline V gene as SGHRS and YFSETQ. Trimming takes 0 bases from V and 8 bases from J, and the germline ends sit 8 bases apart. Measured from the cysteine to the phenylalanine, the CDR3 is 12 residues long. The CDR3 DNA has 36 bases and is translated from base 1. The CDR3 regions of human TCRbeta chains were subjected to immunosequencing. From the authors' description of their analysis: TCRs in the repertoires were compared against a reference library of SARS-CoV-2-specific TCRs that had been generated with the MIRA antigen-specificity platform. Breadth was defined as the fraction of unique TCRs that were SARS-CoV-2-associated. Depth was defined as the fraction of total T cells that were SARS-CoV-2-associated. Using the MIRA data, each spike-specific TCR was assigned both to the spike region to which the TCR was reactive and to a CD4 or CD8 class. Log10-transformed breadth and depth values were compared by one-way ANOVA with Sidak's multiple comparisons tests. The table was pulled from immuneACCESS by TCRdb, which kept in-frame rearrangements only. Such tables lose some clones; where checked, under half of the loss comes from unresolved V genes, and the rest has no known cause. The V and J calls and clone size were taken over from that table, and D and trimming were inferred from the DNA. Across this sample there are 130,000 to 150,000 clones, with about nine tenths seen only once. The top ten clonotypes cover around 2.8% of the sample.

This TCR was sampled from an adult in good health. The chain is assembled from TRBV5-1 and TRBJ1-2, with the D gene call left open. Sequences were derived from peripheral blood, sampled on day 0 of MenACWY control vaccination. This receptor carries the CDR3 CASSLVGGGYTF. In nucleotide form, the sequence is TGCGCCAGCAGCTTGGTCGGCGGAGGCTACACCTTC.